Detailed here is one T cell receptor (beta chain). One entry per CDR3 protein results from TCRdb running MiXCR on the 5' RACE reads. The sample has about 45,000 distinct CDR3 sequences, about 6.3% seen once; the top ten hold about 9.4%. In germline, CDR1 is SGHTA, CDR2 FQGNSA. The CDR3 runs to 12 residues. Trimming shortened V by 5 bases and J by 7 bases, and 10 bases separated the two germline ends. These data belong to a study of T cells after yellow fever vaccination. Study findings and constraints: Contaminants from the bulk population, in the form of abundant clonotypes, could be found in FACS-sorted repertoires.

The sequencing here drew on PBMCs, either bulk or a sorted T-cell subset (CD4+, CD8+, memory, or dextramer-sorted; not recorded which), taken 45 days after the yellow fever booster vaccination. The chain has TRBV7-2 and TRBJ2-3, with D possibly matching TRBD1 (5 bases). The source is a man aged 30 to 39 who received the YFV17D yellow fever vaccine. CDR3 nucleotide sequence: TGTGCCAGCAGCGTGGGGCCGTATACGCAGTATTTT. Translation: CASSVGPYTQYF. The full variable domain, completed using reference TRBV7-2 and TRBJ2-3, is GAGVSQSPSNKVTEKGKDVELRCDPISGHTALYWYRQSLGQGLEFLIYFQGNSAPDKSGLPSDRFSAERTGGSVSTLTIQRTQQEDSAVYLCASSVGPYTQYFGPGTRLTVL.